Here is one TCR beta chain with its context. Recruitment covered roughly 22 US areas and drew participants whose ages spanned about 18 to 100 years. The data were produced by immunoSEQ multiplex PCR, yet TCRdb's version contains in-frame clones alone and is incomplete. Of 180,000 or so clones listed, about 82% were seen once; the top ten hold about 8.6%. The sample originates from a study of blood T cell repertoires in COVID-19. Study-level background: Samples of COVID-19 (acute and convalescent) were obtained from the United States, Italy and Spain.

The source of this sequence is a woman aged 25 to 45 who had recovered from COVID-19. Sequenced material: PBMCs or T cells enriched from blood (not recorded which).

CDR3 bases: TGTGCCAGCAGCTTCACTAAACTAGCGGGAGTGATCTACGAGCAGTACTTC. Protein: CASSFTKLAGVIYEQYF. The chain employs TRBV11-2 and TRBJ2-7, with 11 bases identical to TRBD2. The J segment lost 3 bases and the V segment lost 3 bases, leaving 10 bases of the junction unmatched. This CDR3 has 17 residues. The germline CDR1 and CDR2 sequences are SGHAT and FQNNGV. Looking up the rest from reference TRBV11-2 and TRBJ2-7 gives the full variable domain: EAGVAQSPRYKIIEKRQSVAFWCNPISGHATLYWYQQILGQGPKLLIQFQNNGVVDDSQLPKDRFSAERLKGVDSTLKIQPAKLEDSAVYLCASSFTKLAGVIYEQYFGPGTRLTVT.